These T cell receptor beta chains were read from a single sample in a study of cytomegalovirus exposure and HLA in healthy donors. Assay: immunoSEQ multiplex PCR; the TCRdb copy retains only in-frame clones and omits some. The table lists some 50,000 clones, with approximately 1.1% in the top ten. Sequencing was done on a sample of PBMCs. The origin of the receptors is a woman aged 40 to 50 in good health and CMV-seronegative. Both conserved end residues are part of each CDR3. The D gene is left open where the match is weak.

TRBV12-5,TRBJ2-7,TRBD2,TGTGCTAGTGGTTTGGGGTCTAGCGGGGCCTACGAGCAGTACTTC,CASGLGSSGAYEQYF
TRBV28,TRBJ2-1,TRBD2,TGTGCCAGCTCCGGGACTAGAGACGGTGAGCAGTTCTTC,CASSGTRDGEQFF
TRBV28,TRBJ2-7,TRBD1,TGTGCCAGCAGTTTACTCCTCAGTAGACAGGGGGGCCCTTCCTACGAGCAGTACTTC,CASSLLLSRQGGPSYEQYF
TRBV5-1,TRBJ2-7,TRBD2,TGCGCCAGCAGTACGACCGGGACTAGCCGAGTCTACGAGCAGTACTTC,CASSTTGTSRVYEQYF
TRBV20-1,TRBJ2-7,NA,TGCAGCGTGTCTACCTACGAGCAGTACTTC,CSVSTYEQYF
TRBV18,TRBJ2-2,NA,TGTGCCAGCTCACCAGCGAGGGTATTTCACACCGGGGAGCTGTTTTTT,CASSPARVFHTGELFF
TRBV27,TRBJ1-2,NA,TGTGCCAGCAGTTCACCCGGACAGCCTTATGGCTACACCTTC,CASSSPGQPYGYTF
TRBV15,TRBJ2-1,TRBD1,TGTGCCACCGACAGGGCCGCGTTCGTCAATGAGCAGTTCTTC,CATDRAAFVNEQFF
TRBV19,TRBJ1-3,NA,TGTGCCAGTACCCCCAGAAACCTTGGAAACACCATATATTTT,CASTPRNLGNTIYF
TRBV27,TRBJ1-4,NA,TGTGCCAGCAGTTTTGACAGGCGTCGCCGCGAAAAACTGTTTTTT,CASSFDRRRREKLFF
TRBV5-8,TRBJ2-7,TRBD1,TGTGCCAGCAGCTTGTTTACGGGACAGGGTTACGAGCAGTACTTC,CASSLFTGQGYEQYF
TRBV19,TRBJ2-5,TRBD2,TGTGCCAGCCGACTAGCTGGGGAGACCCAGTACTTC,CASRLAGETQYF
TRBV2,TRBJ1-5,NA,TGTGCCAGCAGTGAGCAGGGCGTAAACAATCAGCCCCAGCATTTT,CASSEQGVNNQPQHF
TRBV28,TRBJ2-7,TRBD1,TGTGCCAGCACCGACAGGGACTACGAGCAGTACTTC,CASTDRDYEQYF
TRBV5-1,TRBJ1-2,TRBD1,TGCGCCAGCAGCGCCGCGAGGGGACAGGCAATCACAGGCTACACCTTC,CASSAARGQAITGYTF
TRBV27,TRBJ2-7,NA,TGTGCCAGCAAGATAAATTCTGGGCTATCAGACTACGAGCAGTACTTC,CASKINSGLSDYEQYF
TRBV29-1,TRBJ2-7,NA,TGCAGCGTTGAAGGGACGGACAGTGCCTCCTACGAGCAGTACTTC,CSVEGTDSASYEQYF
TRBV7-2,TRBJ2-7,TRBD2,TGTGCCAGCAGCTTAGTGTGGGGGGGAACCTACGAGCAGTACTTC,CASSLVWGGTYEQYF
TRBV5-4,TRBJ2-3,TRBD2,TGTGCCAGTCACAGCTTATTCCGCGGGAGTCGAGATACGCAGTATTTT,CASHSLFRGSRDTQYF
TRBV19,TRBJ2-7,TRBD2,TGTGCCAGTAGTATCAATAGCGGGAGCGACGAGCAGTACTTC,CASSINSGSDEQYF
TRBV9,TRBJ2-1,NA,TGTGCCAGCAGCGACTACCGAAGCTCCGACAATGAGCAGTTCTTC,CASSDYRSSDNEQFF
TRBV5-1,TRBJ2-1,TRBD2,TGCGCCAGCAGCTTGGGACTAGCGGGTTCCGACAATGAGCAGTTCTTC,CASSLGLAGSDNEQFF
TRBV30,TRBJ1-3,NA,TGTGCCTGGAGTAATCAACTCTGGGGAAACACCATATATTTT,CAWSNQLWGNTIYF
TRBV7-2,TRBJ2-1,NA,TGTGCCAGCAGCCAGGGACTTATCTACAATGAGCAGTTCTTC,CASSQGLIYNEQFF
TRBV2,TRBJ1-1,NA,TGTGCCAGCAGCCTTAGCAGGGGCACTGAAGCTTTCTTT,CASSLSRGTEAFF
TRBV19,TRBJ2-2,NA,TGTGCCAGTACCGCCTTGGAGGGTTACACCGGGGAGCTGTTTTTT,CASTALEGYTGELFF
TRBV5-1,TRBJ2-5,TRBD1,TGCGCCAGCAGCTGGGGACAGGGCGGCGAGACCCAGTACTTC,CASSWGQGGETQYF
TRBV18,TRBJ2-5,NA,TGTGCCAGCTCACCACGAGCCACCCCAGAGACCCAGTACTTC,CASSPRATPETQYF
TRBV19,TRBJ2-7,TRBD2,TGTGCCAGTAGTAGCAAGCGGGACTCCTACGAGCAGTACTTC,CASSSKRDSYEQYF
TRBV28,TRBJ2-1,NA,TGTGCCAGCAGTTTTATTACAACCCACAATGAGCAGTTCTTC,CASSFITTHNEQFF